The rows below give T cell receptor beta chains drawn from one sample of a study of CD8+ T cells in alopecia areata. TCRdb's table, derived via immunoSEQ multiplex PCR, lists solely in-frame clones and lacks some. The data show about 190,000 clones, 50% to 70% seen once. Source: CD4+ T cells sorted from blood, taken at approximately week 50, from a patient treated with tofacitinib. The receptors derive from a human donor with alopecia areata. The CDR3 runs from the conserved cysteine through the conserved F or W. A D gene is named only where the DNA matches it firmly. The listing skips clone size in some rows; elsewhere it reads once, few, many or a size class.

j_call clone_size v_call d_call cdr3_aa cdr3_nt
TRBJ2-7 . TRBV7-2 TRBD1 CASSLAGQGPYEQYF TGTGCCAGCAGCTTAGCGGGACAGGGTCCCTACGAGCAGTACTTC
TRBJ1-2 . TRBV7-2 . CASSPASTGGYYGYTF TGTGCCAGCAGCCCAGCCTCGACAGGAGGCTACTATGGCTACACCTTC
TRBJ2-7 . TRBV29-1 TRBD1 CSVRTGVVYEQYF TGCAGCGTTCGGACAGGGGTGGTCTACGAGCAGTACTTC
TRBJ2-3 . TRBV7-2 . CASSLRVTRTDTQYF TGTGCCAGCAGCTTGCGGGTCACACGCACAGATACGCAGTATTTT
TRBJ1-5 . TRBV4-3 . CASSQGTDNQPQHF TGCGCCAGCAGCCAAGGGACAGACAATCAGCCCCAGCATTTT
TRBJ2-6 few TRBV29-1 . CSVGRGTSSFLSGANVLTF TGCAGCGTAGGAAGGGGTACGTCCTCCTTCCTCTCTGGGGCCAACGTCCTGACTTTC
TRBJ2-1 . TRBV5-1 . CASSPGGQPSYNEQFF TGCGCCAGCAGCCCCGGGGGACAGCCGTCCTACAATGAGCAGTTCTTC
TRBJ2-5 . TRBV15 TRBD2 CATSRGGSIQETQYF TGTGCCACCAGCAGGGGGGGGTCTATCCAAGAGACCCAGTACTTC
TRBJ2-1 once TRBV29-1 . CSVDKDGYNEQFF TGCAGCGTTGACAAGGACGGATACAATGAGCAGTTCTTC
TRBJ2-1 . TRBV29-1 TRBD2 CSVERGTSTTNEQFF TGCAGCGTTGAACGGGGGACTAGTACTACCAATGAGCAGTTCTTC
TRBJ2-3 . TRBV5-6 . CASSSTDQRSTDTQYF TGTGCCAGCAGCTCCACGGACCAGCGGAGCACAGATACGCAGTATTTT
TRBJ2-5 . TRBV19 . CASSWRMQETQYF TGTGCCAGTAGTTGGCGGATGCAAGAGACCCAGTACTTC
TRBJ1-2 . TRBV29-1 . CSVVDNYGYTF TGCAGCGTTGTTGACAACTATGGCTACACCTTC
TRBJ2-7 once TRBV29-1 . CSVEGNYEQYF TGCAGCGTTGAGGGGAACTACGAGCAGTACTTC
TRBJ2-1 . TRBV6-1 TRBD2 CASSQTSDYGNEQFF TGTGCCAGCAGTCAGACTAGCGATTATGGCAATGAGCAGTTCTTC
TRBJ2-3 . TRBV2 TRBD2 CASKRTSGSTDTQYF TGTGCCAGCAAGAGGACTAGCGGGAGCACAGATACGCAGTATTTT
TRBJ2-3 . TRBV30 . CAWSGGLRGPTDTQYF TGTGCCTGGAGCGGGGGTCTGCGGGGGCCCACAGATACGCAGTATTTT
TRBJ1-2 . TRBV19 . CASSRDGPYGYTF TGTGCCAGTAGTCGGGACGGCCCCTATGGCTACACCTTC
TRBJ2-3 once TRBV2 . CASGAQGTDTQYF TGTGCCAGCGGGGCCCAGGGCACAGATACGCAGTATTTT
TRBJ2-7 . TRBV28 TRBD2 CASTSGTSDEQYF TGTGCCAGCACCTCCGGGACTAGCGACGAGCAGTACTTC
TRBJ1-6 few TRBV7-2 . CASSQRGGISPLHF TGTGCCAGCAGCCAACGGGGAGGGATATCACCCCTCCACTTT
TRBJ1-2 . TRBV27 TRBD1 CASRRQGSGYTF TGTGCCAGCAGGCGACAGGGTAGTGGCTACACCTTC
TRBJ2-2 once TRBV5-1 TRBD1 CASSPGTANTGELFF TGCGCCAGCAGCCCCGGGACAGCGAACACCGGGGAGCTGTTTTTT
TRBJ2-3 . TRBV30 . CAWSVGEYQYF TGTGCCTGGAGTGTAGGGGAATATCAGTATTTT